Listed below are T cell receptor beta chains from one sample, sequenced in a study of blood T cell repertoires in COVID-19. The table came from immunoSEQ multiplex PCR; TCRdb's copy has only in-frame clones and leaves some out. This sample has more than 40,000 clones, with about 81% found just once. Sequencing was performed on peripheral blood. The receptors shown here come from a human donor with acute or convalescent COVID-19. The donor label of this sample is uncertain. The CDR3 runs from the conserved cysteine through the conserved F or W. Each record gives: CDR3 length, D gene, J gene, V gene, clone size, CDR3 protein, CDR3 DNA. A D gene is named only where the DNA matches it firmly. Clone size, where shown, is once, few, many, or a class for clones that have expanded.

cdr3_length: 17; d_call: .; j_call: TRBJ2-3; v_call: TRBV5-1; clone_size: few; cdr3_aa: CASSFTQTRITLDTQYF; cdr3_nt: TGCGCCAGCAGCTTCACCCAGACTCGTATCACACTAGATACGCAGTATTTT
cdr3_length: 19; d_call: TRBD1; j_call: TRBJ1-1; v_call: TRBV27; clone_size: .; cdr3_aa: CASSPHPGLRGRMNTEAFF; cdr3_nt: TGTGCCAGCAGTCCCCACCCCGGGCTCAGGGGGCGCATGAACACTGAAGCTTTCTTT
cdr3_length: 15; d_call: TRBD2; j_call: TRBJ2-1; v_call: TRBV11-3; clone_size: once; cdr3_aa: CASSLGSGSGNEQFF; cdr3_nt: TGTGCCAGCAGCTTGGGTAGCGGGAGTGGGAATGAGCAGTTCTTC
cdr3_length: 15; d_call: .; j_call: TRBJ2-7; v_call: TRBV11-2; clone_size: .; cdr3_aa: CASSLSRGLSYEQYF; cdr3_nt: TGTGCCAGCAGCCTGTCTAGAGGTCTCTCCTACGAGCAGTACTTC
cdr3_length: 15; d_call: TRBD1; j_call: TRBJ2-7; v_call: TRBV5-6; clone_size: .; cdr3_aa: CASSSTRDRGYEQYF; cdr3_nt: TGTGCCAGCAGCTCCACCCGGGACAGGGGGTACGAGCAGTACTTC
cdr3_length: 15; d_call: TRBD2; j_call: TRBJ2-1; v_call: TRBV19; clone_size: .; cdr3_aa: CASSITGGAYNEQFF; cdr3_nt: TGTGCCAGTAGTATAACGGGGGGGGCCTACAATGAGCAGTTCTTC
cdr3_length: 15; d_call: TRBD1; j_call: TRBJ1-2; v_call: TRBV6-2/TRBV6-3; clone_size: .; cdr3_aa: CASSFYSGGANGYTF; cdr3_nt: TGTGCCAGCAGTTTTTACTCAGGGGGCGCGAATGGCTACACCTTC
cdr3_length: 14; d_call: .; j_call: TRBJ1-2; v_call: TRBV19; clone_size: .; cdr3_aa: CASSIPLSNYGYTF; cdr3_nt: TGTGCCAGTAGTATCCCCCTCTCGAACTATGGCTACACCTTC
cdr3_length: 15; d_call: .; j_call: TRBJ2-3; v_call: TRBV18; clone_size: .; cdr3_aa: CASSPTVQGTDTQYF; cdr3_nt: TGTGCCAGCTCACCGACGGTACAGGGCACAGATACGCAGTATTTT
cdr3_length: 17; d_call: .; j_call: TRBJ2-3; v_call: TRBV27; clone_size: .; cdr3_aa: CASSLLGQRPSTDTQYF; cdr3_nt: TGTGCCAGCAGTTTATTAGGACAGAGACCTAGCACAGATACGCAGTATTTT
cdr3_length: 12; d_call: .; j_call: TRBJ1-5; v_call: TRBV30; clone_size: .; cdr3_aa: CAWKLGEQPQHF; cdr3_nt: TGTGCCTGGAAATTGGGAGAGCAGCCCCAGCATTTT
cdr3_length: 13; d_call: .; j_call: TRBJ1-1; v_call: TRBV5-1; clone_size: .; cdr3_aa: CASSSSGLAEAFF; cdr3_nt: TGCGCCAGCAGCTCGTCAGGGCTGGCTGAAGCTTTCTTT
cdr3_length: 12; d_call: .; j_call: TRBJ2-3; v_call: TRBV24-1; clone_size: once; cdr3_aa: CATSQGPDTQYF; cdr3_nt: TGTGCCACCAGCCAGGGTCCGGATACGCAGTATTTT
cdr3_length: 15; d_call: TRBD1; j_call: TRBJ1-4; v_call: TRBV7-9; clone_size: .; cdr3_aa: CASSPPGTGFEKLFF; cdr3_nt: TGTGCCAGCAGCCCCCCCGGGACAGGGTTTGAAAAACTGTTTTTT
cdr3_length: 13; d_call: .; j_call: TRBJ1-1; v_call: TRBV7-2; clone_size: .; cdr3_aa: CASSSRDGTEAFF; cdr3_nt: TGTGCCAGCAGCTCCAGGGATGGCACTGAAGCTTTCTTT
cdr3_length: 15; d_call: .; j_call: TRBJ2-7; v_call: TRBV27; clone_size: .; cdr3_aa: CASRSPRERTYEQYF; cdr3_nt: TGTGCCAGCAGGTCGCCTCGCGAACGCACCTACGAGCAGTACTTC
cdr3_length: 14; d_call: .; j_call: TRBJ2-1; v_call: TRBV18; clone_size: .; cdr3_aa: CASSPERAYNEQFF; cdr3_nt: TGTGCCAGCTCACCGGAGCGGGCCTACAATGAGCAGTTCTTC
cdr3_length: 14; d_call: .; j_call: TRBJ2-5; v_call: TRBV20-1; clone_size: .; cdr3_aa: CSASIPSIKETQYF; cdr3_nt: TGCAGTGCTAGTATTCCTAGCATCAAAGAGACCCAGTACTTC
cdr3_length: 14; d_call: .; j_call: TRBJ2-7; v_call: TRBV2; clone_size: .; cdr3_aa: CASSEGGQIYEQYF; cdr3_nt: TGTGCCAGCAGTGAAGGCGGACAGATCTACGAGCAGTACTTC
cdr3_length: 13; d_call: .; j_call: TRBJ1-1; v_call: TRBV15; clone_size: .; cdr3_aa: CATSKNRDTEAFF; cdr3_nt: TGTGCCACCAGCAAGAACAGGGATACTGAAGCTTTCTTT
cdr3_length: 15; d_call: .; j_call: TRBJ2-5; v_call: TRBV11-2; clone_size: .; cdr3_aa: CASSLLQGPQETQYF; cdr3_nt: TGTGCCAGCAGCTTGCTGCAGGGTCCCCAAGAGACCCAGTACTTC
cdr3_length: 12; d_call: .; j_call: TRBJ2-2; v_call: TRBV27; clone_size: .; cdr3_aa: CASSFGTGELFF; cdr3_nt: TGTGCCAGCAGTTTCGGGACCGGGGAGCTGTTTTTT
cdr3_length: 13; d_call: TRBD1; j_call: TRBJ1-2; v_call: TRBV30; clone_size: few; cdr3_aa: CAWNRDRPRGYTF; cdr3_nt: TGTGCCTGGAACCGGGACAGGCCTCGCGGCTACACCTTC
cdr3_length: 14; d_call: .; j_call: TRBJ2-3; v_call: TRBV7-8; clone_size: .; cdr3_aa: CASSQNTGSGTQYF; cdr3_nt: TGTGCCAGCAGCCAGAACACCGGCTCAGGAACGCAGTATTTT
cdr3_length: 15; d_call: TRBD2; j_call: TRBJ2-5; v_call: TRBV3-1/TRBV3-2; clone_size: .; cdr3_aa: CASSPAGEYQETQYF; cdr3_nt: TGTGCCAGCAGCCCAGCGGGGGAGTACCAAGAGACCCAGTACTTC
cdr3_length: 16; d_call: .; j_call: TRBJ2-3; v_call: TRBV21-1; clone_size: .; cdr3_aa: CASSKGGGGPLHTQYF; cdr3_nt: TGTGCCAGCAGCAAAGGGGGGGGAGGGCCTCTACATACGCAGTATTTT
cdr3_length: 13; d_call: .; j_call: TRBJ1-1; v_call: TRBV2; clone_size: .; cdr3_aa: CASRLQGNTEAFF; cdr3_nt: TGTGCCAGCAGATTACAGGGAAACACTGAAGCTTTCTTT
cdr3_length: 14; d_call: .; j_call: TRBJ1-1; v_call: TRBV11-1; clone_size: .; cdr3_aa: CASSKFGGESEAFF; cdr3_nt: TGTGCCAGCAGCAAATTTGGTGGGGAGTCTGAAGCTTTCTTT
cdr3_length: 16; d_call: TRBD2; j_call: TRBJ2-2; v_call: TRBV4-2; clone_size: once; cdr3_aa: CASSQEPGGQAGELFF; cdr3_nt: TGTGCCAGCAGCCAAGAGCCGGGAGGGCAAGCCGGGGAGCTGTTTTTT
cdr3_length: 16; d_call: .; j_call: TRBJ2-1; v_call: TRBV24-1; clone_size: medium-sized; cdr3_aa: CATSDADGDSYNEQFF; cdr3_nt: TGTGCCACCAGTGATGCGGACGGGGACTCCTACAATGAGCAGTTCTTC
cdr3_length: 13; d_call: .; j_call: TRBJ2-1; v_call: TRBV2; clone_size: .; cdr3_aa: CASSERRINEQFF; cdr3_nt: TGTGCCAGCAGTGAGAGGCGAATCAATGAGCAGTTCTTC
cdr3_length: 13; d_call: TRBD2; j_call: TRBJ2-7; v_call: TRBV7-2; clone_size: .; cdr3_aa: CASSSGGGYEQYF; cdr3_nt: TGTGCCAGCAGTTCGGGAGGAGGGTACGAGCAGTACTTC
cdr3_length: 15; d_call: .; j_call: TRBJ2-7; v_call: TRBV7-9; clone_size: .; cdr3_aa: CASSFVPSVTYEQYF; cdr3_nt: TGTGCCAGCAGCTTCGTTCCTAGCGTTACCTACGAGCAGTACTTC
cdr3_length: 15; d_call: TRBD2; j_call: TRBJ2-7; v_call: TRBV19; clone_size: .; cdr3_aa: CASSSKGLAGDEQYF; cdr3_nt: TGTGCCAGCTCCTCGAAGGGGCTAGCGGGGGACGAGCAGTACTTC
cdr3_length: 15; d_call: .; j_call: TRBJ2-2; v_call: TRBV5-5; clone_size: .; cdr3_aa: CASSGREDRVGELFF; cdr3_nt: TGTGCCAGCAGCGGCAGGGAGGACCGGGTCGGGGAGCTGTTTTTT
cdr3_length: 15; d_call: TRBD1; j_call: TRBJ2-7; v_call: TRBV2; clone_size: .; cdr3_aa: CASRGGTGLVYEQYF; cdr3_nt: TGTGCCAGCAGAGGCGGGACAGGGCTAGTCTACGAGCAGTACTTC
cdr3_length: 14; d_call: TRBD1; j_call: TRBJ1-6; v_call: TRBV10-2; clone_size: .; cdr3_aa: CASSVAGQGSPLHF; cdr3_nt: TGCGCCAGCAGTGTCGCAGGACAGGGGTCACCCCTCCACTTT
cdr3_length: 14; d_call: TRBD1; j_call: TRBJ1-1; v_call: TRBV9; clone_size: .; cdr3_aa: CASSVGQDNTEAFF; cdr3_nt: TGTGCCAGCAGCGTCGGACAGGACAACACTGAAGCTTTCTTT
cdr3_length: 13; d_call: .; j_call: TRBJ1-2; v_call: TRBV9; clone_size: .; cdr3_aa: CASSVAGSHGYTF; cdr3_nt: TGTGCCAGCAGCGTAGCAGGGTCTCATGGCTACACCTTC
cdr3_length: 14; d_call: .; j_call: TRBJ1-2; v_call: TRBV6-5; clone_size: .; cdr3_aa: CASNRGGGSYGYTF; cdr3_nt: TGTGCCAGCAACAGAGGGGGGGGAAGCTATGGCTACACCTTC
cdr3_length: 15; d_call: .; j_call: TRBJ1-3; v_call: TRBV7-2; clone_size: .; cdr3_aa: CASSHQTATGNTIYF; cdr3_nt: TGTGCCAGCAGCCACCAAACTGCCACTGGAAACACCATATATTTT
cdr3_length: 15; d_call: .; j_call: TRBJ1-1; v_call: TRBV11-2; clone_size: .; cdr3_aa: CASSSLQGGYTEAFF; cdr3_nt: TGTGCCAGCAGCTCCTTACAGGGTGGATACACTGAAGCTTTCTTT
cdr3_length: 16; d_call: TRBD2; j_call: TRBJ2-7; v_call: TRBV6-5; clone_size: .; cdr3_aa: CASSYSGGGGSYEQYF; cdr3_nt: TGTGCCAGCAGTTACTCGGGCGGGGGGGGCTCCTACGAGCAGTACTTC
cdr3_length: 12; d_call: .; j_call: TRBJ2-7; v_call: TRBV27; clone_size: .; cdr3_aa: CASSPLMYEQYF; cdr3_nt: TGTGCCAGCAGTCCCTTAATGTACGAGCAGTACTTC
cdr3_length: 14; d_call: .; j_call: TRBJ1-4; v_call: TRBV6-5; clone_size: few; cdr3_aa: CASSYGGRSEKLFF; cdr3_nt: TGTGCCAGCAGTTACGGGGGCAGGAGTGAAAAACTGTTTTTT
cdr3_length: 13; d_call: .; j_call: TRBJ2-3; v_call: TRBV11-3; clone_size: .; cdr3_aa: CASSLAHTDTQYF; cdr3_nt: TGTGCCAGCAGCTTAGCCCACACAGATACGCAGTATTTT
cdr3_length: 15; d_call: .; j_call: TRBJ2-5; v_call: TRBV5-1; clone_size: .; cdr3_aa: CASSLGWGDSQTQYF; cdr3_nt: TGCGCCAGCAGCTTGGGTTGGGGGGACAGCCAGACCCAGTACTTC
cdr3_length: 14; d_call: TRBD1; j_call: TRBJ1-5; v_call: TRBV27; clone_size: .; cdr3_aa: CASSSGTGSQPQHF; cdr3_nt: TGTGCCAGCAGTTCAGGGACAGGGTCTCAGCCCCAGCATTTT
cdr3_length: 15; d_call: TRBD1; j_call: TRBJ1-2; v_call: TRBV27; clone_size: .; cdr3_aa: CASSSPGTGVYGYTF; cdr3_nt: TGTGCCAGCAGTTCCCCCGGGACAGGGGTATATGGCTACACCTTC
cdr3_length: 13; d_call: .; j_call: TRBJ2-2; v_call: TRBV5-1; clone_size: once; cdr3_aa: CASSWTTSGELFF; cdr3_nt: TGCGCCAGCAGCTGGACTACATCCGGGGAGCTGTTTTTT
cdr3_length: 14; d_call: TRBD1; j_call: TRBJ2-5; v_call: TRBV5-1; clone_size: .; cdr3_aa: CASSQGDRGETQYF; cdr3_nt: TGCGCCAGCAGCCAAGGGGACAGGGGAGAGACCCAGTACTTC
cdr3_length: 13; d_call: .; j_call: TRBJ1-5; v_call: TRBV18; clone_size: .; cdr3_aa: CASSPGEDQPQHF; cdr3_nt: TGTGCCAGCTCACCAGGGGAGGATCAGCCCCAGCATTTT
cdr3_length: 14; d_call: .; j_call: TRBJ1-2; v_call: TRBV7-2; clone_size: .; cdr3_aa: CASSLGSGDGGYTF; cdr3_nt: TGTGCCAGCAGCTTAGGGTCAGGGGACGGTGGCTACACCTTC
cdr3_length: 14; d_call: .; j_call: TRBJ1-1; v_call: TRBV6-5; clone_size: .; cdr3_aa: CATKGGGLYTEAFF; cdr3_nt: TGTGCCACCAAGGGGGGGGGCTTGTACACTGAAGCTTTCTTT
cdr3_length: 13; d_call: TRBD1; j_call: TRBJ1-5; v_call: TRBV2; clone_size: .; cdr3_aa: CASRGQANQPQHF; cdr3_nt: TGTGCCAGCAGAGGACAGGCTAATCAGCCCCAGCATTTT
cdr3_length: 15; d_call: TRBD1; j_call: TRBJ1-5; v_call: TRBV7-2; clone_size: .; cdr3_aa: CASSLGAGGNQPQHF; cdr3_nt: TGTGCCAGCAGCTTAGGAGCAGGGGGTAATCAGCCCCAGCATTTT
cdr3_length: 17; d_call: .; j_call: TRBJ1-2; v_call: TRBV27; clone_size: .; cdr3_aa: CASSPKGHGLANYGYTF; cdr3_nt: TGTGCCAGCAGTCCCAAGGGACACGGACTTGCTAACTATGGCTACACCTTC
cdr3_length: 19; d_call: .; j_call: TRBJ1-1; v_call: TRBV4-1; clone_size: once; cdr3_aa: CASSQDLFGLAASSTEAFF; cdr3_nt: TGCGCCAGCAGCCAAGATCTTTTTGGGTTGGCAGCGTCTAGCACTGAAGCTTTCTTT
cdr3_length: 13; d_call: .; j_call: TRBJ1-1; v_call: TRBV12-3/TRBV12-4; clone_size: once; cdr3_aa: CASSLVRDTEAFF; cdr3_nt: TGTGCCAGCAGCTTGGTACGGGACACTGAAGCTTTCTTT
cdr3_length: 15; d_call: .; j_call: TRBJ2-1; v_call: TRBV18; clone_size: .; cdr3_aa: CASSPQGGGYNEQFF; cdr3_nt: TGTGCCAGCTCACCACAGGGAGGGGGCTACAATGAGCAGTTCTTC